This TCR beta chain was observed in a study of blood T cell repertoires in COVID-19. About the research overall: COVID-19 samples, acute and convalescent, were from the United States, Italy and Spain. PBMCs, B-cell-depleted T cells, or T cells were the source of the cDNA or gDNA that made up the material.

As handled by the study authors: Estimation of nucleated cell counts was performed using reference gene primer amplification. Profiled with immunoSEQ multiplex PCR; TCRdb holds only in-frame clones, not every one. The DNA was the basis for D and trimming; V, J and clone size are from that table. The sample holds more than 150,000 clones, around 86% seen once. After removal of 3 bases from V and 5 bases from J, the junction contained 3 bases not matched to a gene. The CDR3 runs to 13 residues. What was sequenced was peripheral blood. This TCR was recovered from a man aged 18 to 30 with acute or convalescent COVID-19. V usage is TRBV12-3 or TRBV12-4 and J usage is TRBJ2-5; the match to TRBD2 covers 7 bases. This CDR3 is CASSFDGGETQYF. CDR3 sequence (DNA): TGTGCCAGCAGTTTCGACGGGGGGGAGACCCAGTACTTC.